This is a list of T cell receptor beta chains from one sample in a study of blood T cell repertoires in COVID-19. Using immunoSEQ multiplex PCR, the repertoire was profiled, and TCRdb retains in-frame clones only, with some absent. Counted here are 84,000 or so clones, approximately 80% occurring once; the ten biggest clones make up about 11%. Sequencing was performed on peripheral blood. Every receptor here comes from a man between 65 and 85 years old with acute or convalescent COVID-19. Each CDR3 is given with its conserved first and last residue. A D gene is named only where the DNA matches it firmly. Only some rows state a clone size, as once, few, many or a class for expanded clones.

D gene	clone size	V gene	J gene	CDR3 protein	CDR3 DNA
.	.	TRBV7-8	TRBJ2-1	CASSLVASTGYNEQFF	TGTGCCAGCAGCTTAGTGGCTAGCACTGGGTACAATGAGCAGTTCTTC
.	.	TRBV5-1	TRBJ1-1	CASSLYRATTEAFF	TGCGCCAGCAGCTTGTACAGGGCAACCACTGAAGCTTTCTTT
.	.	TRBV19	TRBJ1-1	CASRNTTEAFF	TGTGCCAGTAGAAATACTACTGAAGCTTTCTTT
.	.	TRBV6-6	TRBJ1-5	CASSYTGRESNQPQHF	TGTGCCAGCAGTTACACGGGGCGGGAAAGCAATCAGCCCCAGCATTTT
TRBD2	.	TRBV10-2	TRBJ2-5	CASSASSGQETQYF	TGCGCCAGCAGTGCTTCTAGCGGACAAGAGACCCAGTACTTC
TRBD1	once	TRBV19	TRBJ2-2	CASSGTGYPGELFF	TGTGCCAGTAGTGGGACAGGGTATCCCGGGGAGCTGTTTTTT
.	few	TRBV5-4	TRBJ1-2	CASSLVGQGHGYTF	TGTGCCAGCAGCTTGGTTGGGCAGGGTCATGGCTACACCTTC
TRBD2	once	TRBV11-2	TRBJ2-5	CASSPRGTSGGPTQETQYF	TGTGCCAGCAGCCCGAGGGGGACTAGCGGGGGGCCCACCCAGGAGACCCAGTACTTC
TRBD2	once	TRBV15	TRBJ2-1	CATSRGAGALNEQFF	TGTGCCACCAGCAGAGGAGCGGGGGCCCTAAATGAGCAGTTCTTC
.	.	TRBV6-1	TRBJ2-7	CASSLADTYEQYF	TGTGCCAGCAGTTTGGCAGATACCTACGAGCAGTACTTC
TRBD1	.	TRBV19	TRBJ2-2	CASKDRGGNTGELFF	TGTGCCAGCAAGGACAGGGGGGGGAACACCGGGGAGCTGTTTTTT
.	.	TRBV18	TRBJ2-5	CASSSPGLAVQETQYF	TGTGCCAGCTCATCTCCCGGCCTGGCGGTCCAAGAGACCCAGTACTTC
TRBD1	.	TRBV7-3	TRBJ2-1	CASSSTGASYNEQFF	TGTGCCAGCAGCTCGACAGGGGCTAGCTACAATGAGCAGTTCTTC
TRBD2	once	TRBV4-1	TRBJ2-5	CASSRGLAVTTQETQYF	TGCGCCAGCAGCCGGGGACTAGCGGTTACGACCCAAGAGACCCAGTACTTC